The present TCR beta chain was sequenced within a study of cytomegalovirus exposure and HLA in healthy donors. Whole-study results and caveats: Donor immune exposure was known only as CMV serostatus.

This clone was seen a handful of times. The antigen is unknown. V gave up 4 bases and J gave up 7 bases; unmatched junction bases: 4. Germline V gene data show CDR1 as SGHRS and CDR2 as YFSETQ. The CDR3 has 13 amino acids. 60 Vbeta and 13 Jbeta primers were used in PCR. Sequenced by immunoSEQ multiplex PCR; TCRdb stores in-frame clones only, minus some. The data hold under 150,000 clones, with around nine tenths observed a single time. The specimen was PBMCs. V usage is TRBV5-1 and J usage is TRBJ1-1, with 10 bases identical to TRBD1. The sequence derives from a woman aged 25 to 39 in good health and CMV-seronegative. This CDR3 is CASSPWTGGEAFF. In DNA form, the CDR3 reads TGCGCCAGCAGCCCGTGGACAGGGGGTGAAGCTTTCTTT.